One and the same sample provided the 25 T cell receptor beta chains below, sequenced in a study of T cell changes during pregnancy in multiple sclerosis. Sequencing was performed with immunoSEQ multiplex PCR; in TCRdb, only in-frame clones are kept and a portion is missing. In the table there are some 100,000 clones, around nine tenths of which are singletons. The sample was peripheral blood, taken in the second trimester of pregnancy. The receptors originated from a female donor with multiple sclerosis, enrolled in a pregnancy study.

This chain uses TRBV10-3 with TRBJ1-2, with D unresolved. Germline V gives CDR1 ENHRY, CDR2 SYGVKD. The CDR3 covers 14 residues. Trimming removed 8 bases from V and 4 bases from J, with 17 bases in between. CDR3 DNA sequence: TGTGCCATCGGTTCCTCAGTGGAGGGCTATGGCTACACCTTC. Amino acid sequence: CAIGSSVEGYGYTF.

V gene TRBV5-1 combines with J gene TRBJ2-5; a weak D match, TRBD2 (6 bases). The length of the CDR3 is 13 residues. V was pared by 4 bases and J by 1 base, with 8 bases between. Germline V gene lookup returns CDR1 SGHRS and CDR2 YFSETQ. This CDR3 is CASSRGLQETQYF. The CDR3 DNA reads as TGCGCCAGCAGCAGGGGACTCCAAGAGACCCAGTACTTC.

The rearrangement joins TRBV4-1 to TRBJ2-3, with 8 positions matching TRBD2. Germline V gene lookup returns CDR1 MGHRA and CDR2 YSYEKL. This CDR3 spans 15 amino acids. The junction had 3 bases not matched to a gene; V was cut back by 0 bases and J by 4 bases. DNA for the CDR3: TGCGCCAGCAGCCAAGAACCGGGAGGGCCAGATACGCAGTATTTT. This encodes CASSQEPGGPDTQYF.

This clone was seen a handful of times. The chain uses TRBV2 and TRBJ1-1; possible D gene TRBD1, 6 bases. The CDR3 runs 14 residues. The V end was cut by 2 bases, the J end by 3 bases, with 10 bases between. Germline CDR1 is SNHLY and CDR2 is FYNNEI. CDR3 residues: CASSERTVYTEAFF. The CDR3 region has the DNA TGTGCCAGCAGTGAAAGGACAGTATACACTGAAGCTTTCTTT.

The V call is TRBV9, the J call TRBJ1-3, with D possibly matching TRBD1 (6 bases). V shed 4 bases and J shed 4 bases, with 18 bases lying between them. Germline-derived CDR1 and CDR2 are SGDLS and YYNGEE. The CDR3 has 16 residues. The CDR3 nucleotides are TGTGCCAGCAGCCCCTCGGGGGGGCGCCGGGGAAACACCATATATTTT. Residues: CASSPSGGRRGNTIYF.

The V gene is TRBV19, the J gene TRBJ1-1; 9 bases are a match to TRBD1. CDR1 is LNHDA, CDR2 SQIVND, per germline (reference sequence). The CDR3 loop spans 16 amino acids. V dropped 5 bases and J dropped 1; count of bases not matched to a gene: 8. The CDR3 region has the DNA TGTGCCAGTAGTCTGGGGACAGGGACAAAGAACACTGAAGCTTTCTTT. As protein: CASSLGTGTKNTEAFF.

J is TRBJ1-3 and V is TRBV2; possible D gene TRBD1, 5 bases. V lost 6 bases, J lost 0 bases, and 9 bases lay in between. This CDR3 is 14 amino acids long. Germline values: CDR1 SNHLY, CDR2 FYNNEI. Here the CDR3 reads CASRGLISGNTIYF. CDR3 DNA: TGTGCCAGCAGGGGACTGATCTCTGGAAACACCATATATTTT.

The sample holds a few counts of this clone. The chain recombines TRBV2 with TRBJ2-7; TRBD1 is a possible D gene (5 bases). V was cut by 2 bases and J by 2 bases, with 10 bases left in between. The CDR3 covers 14 residues. CDR1 and CDR2 (germline): SNHLY, FYNNEI. CDR3 coding DNA: TGTGCCAGCAGTGAATTGGACACCACCTACGAGCAGTACTTC. This translates into CASSELDTTYEQYF.

The chain is built from TRBV5-4 and TRBJ1-2; TRBD1 might be the D (5 bases). V gave up 6 bases and J gave up 2 bases, with 14 bases separating them. This CDR3 region has 14 residues. Germline V CDR1 and CDR2: SGHNT, YYREEE (reference sequence). The CDR3 bases are TGTGCCAGCACCAGAGACAGTACGAACTATGGCTACACCTTC. It translates to CASTRDSTNYGYTF.

The chain carries TRBV10-3 and TRBJ1-2, with a tentative D call TRBD1 (5 bases). Germline CDR1 and CDR2: ENHRY and SYGVKD. The CDR3 sequence is 14 residues long. V lost 0 bases and J 4 bases, leaving 9 bases between the germline ends. The chain's CDR3 is CAISESTEVYGYTF. The CDR3, as DNA: TGTGCCATCAGTGAGTCGACAGAGGTCTATGGCTACACCTTC.

This clone occurred once. This rearrangement joins TRBV6-5 to TRBJ1-1; no clear D. The CDR3 consists of 15 residues. Germline V gene data show CDR1 as MNHEY and CDR2 as SVGAGI. V was clipped by 7 bases and J by 2 bases, with 17 bases between them. CDR3 bases: TGTGCCAGCACCTTAAGCGCCCGGGGTAACACTGAAGCTTTCTTT. Translation gives CASTLSARGNTEAFF.

V usage is TRBV6-4 and J usage is TRBJ1-3; unclear D gene. The CDR3 is made up of 15 amino acids. Germline V gene lookup returns CDR1 MRHNA and CDR2 SNTAGT. The germline V and J ends were trimmed by 5 bases and 0 bases, with 11 bases remaining between them. The CDR3, as DNA: TGTGCCAGCAGTCTAGACGGGTCCTCTGGAAACACCATATATTTT. It encodes CASSLDGSSGNTIYF.

V gene TRBV5-1 combines with J gene TRBJ2-1; D is possibly TRBD1 (6 bases). This CDR3 is 15 amino acids long. V was shortened by 3 bases and J by 9 bases, with 19 bases between the two germline ends. CDR1 SGHRS and CDR2 YFSETQ come from the germline V gene. The CDR3 is CASSSYLQGNREQFF. In DNA, the CDR3 is TGCGCCAGCAGCTCGTACTTACAGGGTAATCGTGAGCAGTTCTTC.

The V call is TRBV19, the J call TRBJ2-2; 9 nucleotides align to TRBD1. CDR3 length equals 15 residues. Unmatched junction bases numbered 3, after V lost 3 bases and J lost 4 bases. Germline lookup yields CDR1 LNHDA and CDR2 SQIVND (reference sequence). The CDR3: CASSIGQGFTGELFF. In nucleotides, the CDR3 is TGTGCCAGTAGTATTGGACAGGGGTTCACCGGGGAGCTGTTTTTT.

The chain joins TRBV7-3 to TRBJ2-1; 7 bases are a match to TRBD2. This CDR3 has 14 residues. The V segment lost 3 bases and the J segment 5 bases; nucleotides outside the gene matches: 4. Germline V gives CDR1 SGHTA, CDR2 FQGTGA. The CDR3 DNA is TGTGCCAGCAGCTTGAGTGGGACTAACAATGAGCAGTTCTTC. This codes for CASSLSGTNNEQFF.

The chain has TRBV2 and TRBJ1-3, with 7 bases matching TRBD1. Trimming at V came to 7 bases and at J to 4 bases, leaving 4 bases not matched to a gene. Per the germline V gene, CDR1 is SNHLY and CDR2 is FYNNEI. This CDR3 is 13 amino acids long. The CDR3 loop reads CASTTGPGNTIYF. DNA of the CDR3: TGTGCCAGCACGACAGGGCCCGGAAACACCATATATTTT.

The chain couples TRBV19 to TRBJ2-1; the D gene is possibly TRBD2 (6 bases). Trimming pared 3 bases from V and 7 bases from J, leaving 16 bases between. There are 15 residues in the CDR3. Per germline, CDR1 LNHDA and CDR2 SQIVND (reference sequence). The CDR3 spells CASSMGGLGTNEQFF. DNA for the CDR3: TGTGCCAGTAGTATGGGGGGTCTTGGCACGAATGAGCAGTTCTTC.

The rearrangement joins TRBV5-1 to TRBJ2-1; 15 nucleotides match TRBD2. Unmatched junction bases numbered 7, after V lost 8 bases and J lost 4 bases. CDR1 is SGHRS, CDR2 YFSETQ, per germline. The CDR3 contains 16 residues. The DNA for the CDR3 is TGCGCCAGTGCCGGGACTAGCGGGAGGTCGTACAATGAGCAGTTCTTC. Translation gives CASAGTSGRSYNEQFF.

The chain carries TRBV29-1 and TRBJ2-7; TRBD1 might be the D (5 bases). Trimming cost V 4 bases and J 1 base, with 11 bases left between them. This CDR3 has 13 residues. Germline V gene lookup returns CDR1 SQVTM and CDR2 ANQGSEA. CDR3 in amino acids: CSVGRASSYEQYF. The CDR3 coding sequence is TGCAGCGTTGGCAGGGCTTCGTCCTACGAGCAGTACTTC.

This clone was observed once. V is TRBV29-1 and J is TRBJ1-1, with 8 bases lining up with TRBD1. With V trimmed by 4 bases and J by 5 bases, 6 bases remained unmatched. The germline CDR1 and CDR2 sequences are SQVTM and ANQGSEA. This CDR3 is built from 13 residues. CDR3 sequence: CSVVPGGWTEAFF. CDR3 sequence (DNA): TGCAGCGTTGTTCCAGGGGGCTGGACTGAAGCTTTCTTT.

Only one count was recorded for this clone. This chain links TRBV6-6 with TRBJ1-2; tentatively, D is TRBD1 (6 bases). Trimming pared 5 bases from V and 8 bases from J, leaving 15 bases between. Germline V gives CDR1 MNHNY, CDR2 SVGAGI (reference sequence). The CDR3 extends over 13 amino acids. The CDR3 spells CASSPTGTRGYTF. The CDR3 DNA reads as TGTGCCAGCAGTCCCACAGGGACCAGGGGCTACACCTTC.

DNA of the CDR3: TGTGCCAGCAGCTCGCCCGGACAGGGGAGAACTTTCTTT. This sequence encodes CASSSPGQGRTFF. The gene calls are TRBV7-9 and TRBJ1-1; 9 nucleotides line up with TRBD1. Per germline, CDR1 SEHNR and CDR2 FQNEAQ (reference sequence). This CDR3 comprises 13 residues. The J segment lost 12 bases and the V segment lost 4 bases, leaving 9 bases of the junction unmatched.

The CDR3 nucleotides read TGTGCCAGCAGTGAAAGTCGGGAATACTATGGCTACACCTTC. Translation: CASSESREYYGYTF. J is TRBJ1-2 and V is TRBV6-1; D not certain. The CDR3 covers 14 residues. CDR1 and CDR2 (germline): MNHNS, SASEGT. V lost 2 bases and J 3 bases, leaving 10 bases between the germline ends.

This chain uses TRBV15 with TRBJ2-7; D unresolved. The CDR3 is made up of 13 amino acids. Germline assignment: CDR1 LNHNV and CDR2 YYDKDF (reference sequence). V was cut by 0 bases and J by 6 bases, with 9 bases left in between. CDR3 sequence: CATSRDLLREQYF. In nucleotides, the CDR3 is TGTGCCACCAGCAGAGATCTCCTGCGCGAGCAGTACTTC.

The J gene is TRBJ2-2, the V gene TRBV6-1; 10 bases align to TRBD1. CDR3 length: 15 amino acids. The germline V gene has CDR1 MNHNS and CDR2 SASEGT. Trimming at V came to 6 bases and at J to 5 bases, leaving 6 bases not matched to a gene. The DNA for the CDR3 is TGTGCCAGCAGGCCCGGGACAGGGGTGACCGGGGAGCTGTTTTTT. It translates to CASRPGTGVTGELFF.